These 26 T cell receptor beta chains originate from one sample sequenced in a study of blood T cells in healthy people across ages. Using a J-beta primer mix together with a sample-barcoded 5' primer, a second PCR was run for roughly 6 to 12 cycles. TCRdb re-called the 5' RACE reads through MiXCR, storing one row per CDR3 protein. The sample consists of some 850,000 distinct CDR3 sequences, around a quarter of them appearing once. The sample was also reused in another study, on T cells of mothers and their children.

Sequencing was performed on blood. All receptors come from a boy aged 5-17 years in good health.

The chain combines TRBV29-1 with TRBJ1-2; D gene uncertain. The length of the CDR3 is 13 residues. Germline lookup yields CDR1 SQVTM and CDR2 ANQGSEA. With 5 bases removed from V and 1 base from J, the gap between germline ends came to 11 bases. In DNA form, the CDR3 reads TGCAGCGTTTTTGAGGGTAGTAACTATGGCTACACCTTC. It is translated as CSVFEGSNYGYTF.

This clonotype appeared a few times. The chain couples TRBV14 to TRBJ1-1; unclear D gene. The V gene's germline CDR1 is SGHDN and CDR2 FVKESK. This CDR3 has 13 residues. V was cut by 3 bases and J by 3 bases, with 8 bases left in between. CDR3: CASSHEGYTEAFF. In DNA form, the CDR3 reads TGTGCCAGCAGCCATGAAGGCTACACTGAAGCTTTCTTT.

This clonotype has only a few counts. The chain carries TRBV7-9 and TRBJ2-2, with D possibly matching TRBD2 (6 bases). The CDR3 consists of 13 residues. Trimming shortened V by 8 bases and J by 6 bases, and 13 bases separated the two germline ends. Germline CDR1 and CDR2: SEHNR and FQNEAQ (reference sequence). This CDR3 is CASRVTRAGELFF. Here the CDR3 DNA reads TGTGCCAGCCGCGTGACTAGGGCCGGGGAGCTGTTTTTT.

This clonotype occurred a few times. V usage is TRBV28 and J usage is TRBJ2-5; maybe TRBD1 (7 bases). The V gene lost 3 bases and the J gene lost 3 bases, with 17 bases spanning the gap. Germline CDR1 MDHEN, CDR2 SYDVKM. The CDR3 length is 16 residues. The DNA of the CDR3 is TGTGCCAGCAGTTTGCGATTTGGGGGGACAGAAGAGACCCAGTACTTC. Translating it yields CASSLRFGGTEETQYF. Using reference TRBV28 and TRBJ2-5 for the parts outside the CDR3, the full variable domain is DVKVTQSSRYLVKRTGEKVFLECVQDMDHENMFWYRQDPGLGLRLIYFSYDVKMKEKGDIPEGYSVSREKKERFSLILESASTNQTSMYLCASSLRFGGTEETQYFGPGTRLLVL.

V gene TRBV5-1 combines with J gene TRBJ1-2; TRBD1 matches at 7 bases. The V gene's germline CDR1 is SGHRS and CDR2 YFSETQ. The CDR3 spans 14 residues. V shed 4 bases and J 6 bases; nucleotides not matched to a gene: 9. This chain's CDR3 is CASSRRQGADGYTF. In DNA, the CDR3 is TGCGCCAGCAGCAGACGACAGGGTGCTGATGGCTACACCTTC. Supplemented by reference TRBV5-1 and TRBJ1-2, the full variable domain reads KAGVTQTPRYLIKTRGQQVTLSCSPISGHRSVSWYQQTPGQGLQFLFEYFSETQRNKGNFPGRFSGRQFSNSRSEMNVSTLELGDSALYLCASSRRQGADGYTFGSGTRLTVV.

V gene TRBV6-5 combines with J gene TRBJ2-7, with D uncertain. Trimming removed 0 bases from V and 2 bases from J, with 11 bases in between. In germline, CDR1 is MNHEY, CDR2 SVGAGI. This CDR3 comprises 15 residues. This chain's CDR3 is CASSYSSKVPYEQYF. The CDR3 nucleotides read TGTGCCAGCAGTTACTCGAGTAAGGTTCCCTACGAGCAGTACTTC.

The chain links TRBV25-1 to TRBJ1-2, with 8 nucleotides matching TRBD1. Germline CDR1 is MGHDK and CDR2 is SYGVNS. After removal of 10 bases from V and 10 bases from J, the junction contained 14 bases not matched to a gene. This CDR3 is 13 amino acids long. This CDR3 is CATRDRNNRDYTF. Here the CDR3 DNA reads TGTGCCACCAGGGACAGGAATAACCGGGACTACACCTTC.

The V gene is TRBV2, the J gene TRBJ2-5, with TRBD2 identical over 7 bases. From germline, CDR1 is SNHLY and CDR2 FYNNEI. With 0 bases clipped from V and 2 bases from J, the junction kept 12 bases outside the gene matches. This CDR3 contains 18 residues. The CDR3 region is CASSEAGTVWGGQETQYF. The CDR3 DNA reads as TGTGCCAGCAGTGAAGCGGGGACGGTTTGGGGGGGACAAGAGACCCAGTACTTC.

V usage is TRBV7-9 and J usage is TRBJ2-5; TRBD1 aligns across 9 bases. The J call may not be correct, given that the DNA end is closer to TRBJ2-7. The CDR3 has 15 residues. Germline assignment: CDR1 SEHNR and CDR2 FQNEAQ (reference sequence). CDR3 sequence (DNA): TGTGCCAGCAGCTTAAGCGGGACAGGGTTTGACGAGCAGTACTTC. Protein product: CASSLSGTGFDEQYF.

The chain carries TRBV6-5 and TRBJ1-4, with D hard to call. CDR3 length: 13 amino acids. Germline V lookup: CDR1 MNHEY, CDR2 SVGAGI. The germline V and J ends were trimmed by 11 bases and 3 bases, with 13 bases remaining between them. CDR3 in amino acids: CAASPRSNEKLFF. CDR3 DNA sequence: TGTGCCGCCTCCCCCAGGTCTAATGAAAAACTGTTTTTT.

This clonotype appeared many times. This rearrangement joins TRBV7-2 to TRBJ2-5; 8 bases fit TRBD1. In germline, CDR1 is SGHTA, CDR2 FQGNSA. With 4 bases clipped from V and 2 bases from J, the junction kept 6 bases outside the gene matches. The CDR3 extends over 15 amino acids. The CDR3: CASSSPGTGQETQYF. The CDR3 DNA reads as TGTGCCAGCAGCTCCCCCGGGACAGGACAAGAGACCCAGTACTTC.

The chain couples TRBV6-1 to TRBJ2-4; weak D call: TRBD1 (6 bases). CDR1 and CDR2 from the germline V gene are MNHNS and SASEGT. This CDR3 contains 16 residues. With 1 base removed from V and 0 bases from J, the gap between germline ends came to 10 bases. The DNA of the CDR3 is TGTGCCAGCAGTGAAGGACAGGATCTAGCCAAAAACATTCAGTACTTC. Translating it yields CASSEGQDLAKNIQYF.

The CDR3 bases are TGTGCCACCAGTGGCGCGTCAGGGAACACCGGGGAGCTGTTTTTT. Translated: CATSGASGNTGELFF. The chain recombines TRBV24-1 with TRBJ2-2; D ambiguous. Germline V CDR1 and CDR2: KGHDR, SFDVKD. Between the trimmed V and J ends, which lost 5 bases and 1 base, there was a span of 10 bases. This CDR3 is built from 15 residues.

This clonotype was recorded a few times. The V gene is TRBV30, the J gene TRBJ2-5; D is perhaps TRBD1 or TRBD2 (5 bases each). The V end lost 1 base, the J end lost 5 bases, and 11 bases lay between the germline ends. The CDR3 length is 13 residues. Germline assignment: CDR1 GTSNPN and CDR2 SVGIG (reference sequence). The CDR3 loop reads CAWSEWDVETQYF. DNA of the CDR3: TGTGCCTGGAGTGAATGGGACGTGGAGACCCAGTACTTC. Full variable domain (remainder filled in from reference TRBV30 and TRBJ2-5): SQTIHQWPATLVQPVGSPLSLECTVEGTSNPNLYWYRQAAGRGLQLLFYSVGIGQISSEVPQNLSASRPQDRQFILSSKKLLLSDSGFYLCAWSEWDVETQYFGPGTRLLVL.

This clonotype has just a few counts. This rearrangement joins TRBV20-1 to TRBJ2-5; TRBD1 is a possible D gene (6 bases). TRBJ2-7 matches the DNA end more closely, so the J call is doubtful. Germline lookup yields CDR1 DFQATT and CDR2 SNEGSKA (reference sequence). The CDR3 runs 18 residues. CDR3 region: CSAFPPLDQYRDSYEQYF. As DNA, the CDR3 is TGCAGTGCTTTCCCTCCTCTGGACCAATACAGGGACTCCTACGAGCAGTACTTC.

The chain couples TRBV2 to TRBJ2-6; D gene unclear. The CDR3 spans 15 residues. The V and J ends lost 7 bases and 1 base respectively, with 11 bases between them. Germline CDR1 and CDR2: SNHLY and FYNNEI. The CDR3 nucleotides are TGTGCCAGCACCCAAACAGCATCTGGGGCCAACGTCCTGACTTTC. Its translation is CASTQTASGANVLTF.

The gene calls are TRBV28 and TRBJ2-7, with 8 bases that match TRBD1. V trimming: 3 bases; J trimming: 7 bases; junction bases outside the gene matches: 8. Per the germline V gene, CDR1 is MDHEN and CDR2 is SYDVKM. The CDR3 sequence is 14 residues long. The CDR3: CASSLPITGGEQYF. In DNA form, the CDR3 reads TGTGCCAGCAGTTTGCCAATCACAGGGGGAGAGCAGTACTTC.

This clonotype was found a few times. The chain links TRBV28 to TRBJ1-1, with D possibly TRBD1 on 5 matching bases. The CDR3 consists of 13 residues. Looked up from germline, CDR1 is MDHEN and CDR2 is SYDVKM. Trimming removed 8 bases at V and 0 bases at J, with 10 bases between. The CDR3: CASLSGMNTEAFF. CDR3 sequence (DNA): TGTGCCAGCCTATCAGGGATGAACACTGAAGCTTTCTTT.

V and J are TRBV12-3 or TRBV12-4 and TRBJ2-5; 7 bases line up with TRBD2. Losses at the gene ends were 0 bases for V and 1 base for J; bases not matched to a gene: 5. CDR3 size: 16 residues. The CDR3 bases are TGTGCCAGCAGTTTAGCGCGGGGGATGGTCCAAGAGACCCAGTACTTC. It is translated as CASSLARGMVQETQYF.

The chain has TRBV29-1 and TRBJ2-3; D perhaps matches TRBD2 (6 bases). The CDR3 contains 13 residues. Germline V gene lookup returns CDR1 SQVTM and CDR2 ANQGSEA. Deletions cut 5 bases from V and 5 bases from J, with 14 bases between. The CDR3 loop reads CSVSGVTLDTQYF. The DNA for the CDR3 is TGCAGCGTTTCGGGAGTGACCCTAGATACGCAGTATTTT.

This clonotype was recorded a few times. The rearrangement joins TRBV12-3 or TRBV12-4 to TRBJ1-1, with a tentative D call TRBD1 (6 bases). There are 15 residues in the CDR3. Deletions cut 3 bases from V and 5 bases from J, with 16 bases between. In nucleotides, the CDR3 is TGTGCCAGCAGTTTCTACAGGGAAAAGGGGACTGAAGCTTTCTTT. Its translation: CASSFYREKGTEAFF.

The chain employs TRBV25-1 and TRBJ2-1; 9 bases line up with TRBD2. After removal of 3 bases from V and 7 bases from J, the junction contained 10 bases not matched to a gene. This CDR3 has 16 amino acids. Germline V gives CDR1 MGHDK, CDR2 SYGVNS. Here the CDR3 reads CASSELEAGGWNEQFF. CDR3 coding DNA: TGTGCCAGCAGTGAGCTAGAAGCGGGGGGCTGGAATGAGCAGTTCTTC.

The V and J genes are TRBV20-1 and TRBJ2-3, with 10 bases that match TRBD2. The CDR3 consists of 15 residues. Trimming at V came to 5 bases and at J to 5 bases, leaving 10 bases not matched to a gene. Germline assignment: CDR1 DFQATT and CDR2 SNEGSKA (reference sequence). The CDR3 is CSAPPSGGAEDTQYF. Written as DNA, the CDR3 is TGCAGTGCTCCCCCGAGCGGGGGGGCCGAAGATACGCAGTATTTT.

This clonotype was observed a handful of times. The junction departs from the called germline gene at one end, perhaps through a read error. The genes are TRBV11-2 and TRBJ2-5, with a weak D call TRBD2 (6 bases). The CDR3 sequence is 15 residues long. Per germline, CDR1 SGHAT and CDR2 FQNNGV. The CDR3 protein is CASSLDHGGGEAQYF. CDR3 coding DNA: TGTGCCAGCAGCTTAGATCATGGGGGAGGAGAGGCCCAGTACTTC.

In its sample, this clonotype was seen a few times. The CDR3 DNA follows: TGCGCCAGCAGCTTCTTGGGACAGGGGGGGGAAAACATTCAGTACTTC. This codes for CASSFLGQGGENIQYF. The chain recombines TRBV5-1 with TRBJ2-4; 11 bases map to TRBD1. Germline CDR1 is SGHRS and CDR2 is YFSETQ. The CDR3 extends over 16 amino acids. Unmatched junction bases numbered 6, after V lost 2 bases and J lost 5 bases.

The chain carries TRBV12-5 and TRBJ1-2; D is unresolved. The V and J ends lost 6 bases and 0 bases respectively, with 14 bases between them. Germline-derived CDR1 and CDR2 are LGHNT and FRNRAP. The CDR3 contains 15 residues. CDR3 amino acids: CASGRFPPTNYGYTF. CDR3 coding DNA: TGTGCTAGTGGCCGATTCCCCCCTACTAACTATGGCTACACCTTC.